This record looks at one T cell receptor (beta chain) sequence and its context. These data belong to a study of cytomegalovirus exposure and HLA in healthy donors. The PCR employed 60 Vbeta primers together with 13 Jbeta primers. The data were produced by immunoSEQ multiplex PCR, yet TCRdb's version contains in-frame clones alone and is incomplete. The sample has 150,000 to 250,000 clones; 70% to 80% are singletons. This CDR3 is 15 amino acids long. Germline CDR1 SEHNR, CDR2 FQNEAQ (reference sequence). The V gene lost 1 base and the J gene lost 4 bases, with 13 bases spanning the gap. The receptor's source is a young man in good health and CMV-seronegative. The chain is built from TRBV7-9 and TRBJ1-2, with D perhaps TRBD1 (6 bases). Sequences were obtained from PBMCs. CDR3 DNA sequence: TGTGCCAGCAGCTTAGGGTCAGGGACAATCTATGGCTACACCTTC. Translation gives CASSLGSGTIYGYTF.